One and the same sample provided the 13 T cell receptor beta chains below, sequenced in a study of OX40 agonist ivuxolimab in advanced cancers. Repertoires were generated with immunoSEQ multiplex PCR, while TCRdb's copy carries only in-frame clones and drops some. The table records about 110,000 clones, 90% of them present only once. Sequencing used CD4+ or CD8+ T cells sorted from blood, obtained in a trial of the OX40 agonist ivuxolimab. Source of these receptors: an adult with an advanced solid tumor such as melanoma, head and neck, liver or kidney cancer.

This clone appeared a single time. The chain links TRBV28 to TRBJ1-3; perhaps TRBD1 as D (5 bases). The CDR3 sequence is 11 residues long. In germline, CDR1 is MDHEN, CDR2 SYDVKM. V was cut by 6 bases and J by 8 bases, with 8 bases left in between. The CDR3 loop reads CASRGRDTIYF. The CDR3 nucleotides are TGTGCCAGCAGGGGGCGGGACACCATATATTTT.

The rearrangement joins TRBV5-1 to TRBJ2-2; D is perhaps TRBD1 (6 bases). Between the trimmed V and J ends, which lost 1 base and 2 bases, there was a span of 12 bases. Germline CDR1 reads SGHRS; CDR2 reads YFSETQ. This CDR3 is built from 16 residues. The CDR3 sequence: CASSLSGTPNTGELFF. Written as DNA, the CDR3 is TGCGCCAGCAGCTTGTCTGGGACACCAAACACCGGGGAGCTGTTTTTT.

This chain joins TRBV10-3 and TRBJ2-1; D is unclear. The CDR3 loop spans 12 amino acids. V was cut by 3 bases and J by 6 bases, with 6 bases left in between. The V gene's germline CDR1 is ENHRY and CDR2 SYGVKD. CDR3 in DNA: TGTGCCATCAGTGAAAGACCCAATGAGCAGTTCTTC. It encodes CAISERPNEQFF.

The gene calls are TRBV10-3 and TRBJ2-1; D gene ambiguous. Looked up from germline, CDR1 is ENHRY and CDR2 is SYGVKD. The CDR3 runs to 13 residues. Trimming left V 5 bases short and J 4 bases short, with 9 bases between. The CDR3 is CAISSGLYNEQFF. CDR3 DNA sequence: TGTGCCATCAGTTCCGGGCTATACAATGAGCAGTTCTTC.

V and J are TRBV10-3 and TRBJ1-1; maybe TRBD1 (5 bases). Germline CDR1 is ENHRY and CDR2 is SYGVKD. This CDR3 is 11 amino acids long. V lost 10 bases and J lost 6, with 12 bases in between. The CDR3: CASGTAAEAFF. The CDR3, as DNA: TGTGCCAGCGGGACCGCCGCTGAAGCTTTCTTT.

This clone was counted a single time. The chain has TRBV19 and TRBJ1-5; 7 positions match TRBD1. The CDR3 is 15 residues long. From germline, CDR1 is LNHDA and CDR2 SQIVND (reference sequence). Trimming removed 11 bases from V and 4 bases from J; junction bases left unmatched: 14. CDR3: CAATGVVGSNQPQHF. Here the CDR3 DNA reads TGTGCCGCCACAGGGGTAGTAGGATCTAATCAGCCCCAGCATTTT. Combining the CDR3 with reference TRBV19 and TRBJ1-5 gives the whole variable domain DGGITQSPKYLFRKEGQNVTLSCEQNLNHDAMYWYRQDPGQGLRLIYYSQIVNDFQKGDIAEGYSVSREKKESFPLTVTSAQKNPTAFYLCAATGVVGSNQPQHFGDGTRLSIL.

V and J are TRBV27 and TRBJ2-5, with D perhaps TRBD1 or TRBD2 (5 bases each). The CDR3 extends over 17 amino acids. V was clipped by 3 bases and J by 7 bases, with 24 bases between them. Germline assignment: CDR1 MNHEY and CDR2 SMNVEV (reference sequence). CDR3 DNA: TGTGCCAGCAGTTTTGCCACGGGGCTTCGGACGGTGGGGACCCAGTACTTC. This encodes CASSFATGLRTVGTQYF.

This chain uses TRBV7-9 with TRBJ1-3, with D possibly TRBD1 on 6 matching bases. The CDR3 is 15 residues long. Germline lookup yields CDR1 SEHNR and CDR2 FQNEAQ (reference sequence). V lost 4 bases and J 4 bases, leaving 14 bases between the germline ends. The CDR3 here is CASSSGPDRGNTIYF. CDR3 nucleotides: TGTGCCAGCAGCTCGGGACCCGACAGGGGAAACACCATATATTTT. Variable domain in full (rest from reference TRBV7-9 and TRBJ1-3): DTGVSQNPRHKITKRGQNVTFRCDPISEHNRLYWYRQTLGQGPEFLTYFQNEAQLEKSRLLSDRFSAERPKGSFSTLEIQRTEQGDSAMYLCASSSGPDRGNTIYFGEGSWLTVV.

The genes are TRBV19 and TRBJ2-7; 7 bases align to TRBD1. V gave up 5 bases and J gave up 6 bases; unmatched junction bases: 7. The CDR3 is 13 amino acids. Germline CDR1 and CDR2: LNHDA and SQIVND (reference sequence). CDR3 sequence: CASSDTGVREQYF. The CDR3 nucleotides are TGTGCCAGTAGTGACACAGGGGTCCGCGAGCAGTACTTC.

This CDR3 reads CASSEPDRGLYNEQFF. In DNA form, the CDR3 reads TGCGCCAGCAGTGAGCCGGACAGGGGTCTTTACAATGAGCAGTTCTTC. The V call is TRBV10-1, the J call TRBJ2-1; 9 bases map to TRBD1. V shed 2 bases and J 4 bases; nucleotides not matched to a gene: 6. The CDR3 is 16 amino acids. Germline CDR1 is WNHNN and CDR2 is SYGVQD (reference sequence).

The chain recombines TRBV28 with TRBJ2-1; no clear D. Germline V gene data show CDR1 as MDHEN and CDR2 as SYDVKM. With 1 base removed from V and 4 bases from J, the gap between germline ends came to 14 bases. The CDR3 sequence is 16 residues long. Here the CDR3 reads CASSLFGEILYNEQFF. CDR3 DNA: TGTGCCAGCAGTTTATTCGGAGAGATCCTGTACAATGAGCAGTTCTTC.

About this clone: The sample has other DNA sequences that encode this CDR3 too. The chain has TRBV19 and TRBJ1-5, with 7 bases identical to TRBD1. The CDR3 spans 14 residues. Germline V CDR1 and CDR2: LNHDA, SQIVND (reference sequence). V gave up 4 bases and J gave up 4 bases; unmatched junction bases: 4. The CDR3 DNA is TGTGCCAGTAGTAGACAGGGATCTAATCAGCCCCAGCATTTT. Translation: CASSRQGSNQPQHF.

This clone has only one observation. The chain combines TRBV19 with TRBJ1-5, with a tentative D call TRBD1 (5 bases). Trimming removed 4 bases from V and 0 bases from J, with 10 bases in between. CDR3 length: 15 residues. Germline CDR1 reads LNHDA; CDR2 reads SQIVND (reference sequence). CDR3 loop: CASSTDRASNQPQHF. CDR3 sequence (DNA): TGTGCCAGTAGTACAGACAGAGCTAGCAATCAGCCCCAGCATTTT.